This record looks at one T cell receptor beta chain sequence and its context. Its cognate antigen is unknown. This sample is part of a study of blood T cells in healthy people across ages. Study-level results: Diversity of TCR beta per million T cells declined in a roughly linear way with age.

Using a J-beta primer mix together with a sample-barcoded 5' primer, a second PCR was run for roughly 7 to 11 cycles. TCRdb re-analysed the 5' RACE reads in MiXCR, keeping a single row per CDR3 protein. The profile covers 1.8 million or so distinct CDR3 sequences, with around 40% appearing a single time and more than 20% taken by the ten largest. V lost 6 bases, J lost 1 base, and 9 bases stayed unmatched. This CDR3 comprises 19 residues. The clonotype was recovered from a human donor in good health. Sequenced: blood. This chain joins TRBV12-3 or TRBV12-4 and TRBJ2-6; 13 positions match TRBD2. CDR3 protein: CASSPTSGGPGSGANVLTF. The DNA of the CDR3 is TGTGCCAGCAGCCCGACTAGCGGGGGGCCCGGGTCTGGGGCCAACGTCCTGACTTTC.